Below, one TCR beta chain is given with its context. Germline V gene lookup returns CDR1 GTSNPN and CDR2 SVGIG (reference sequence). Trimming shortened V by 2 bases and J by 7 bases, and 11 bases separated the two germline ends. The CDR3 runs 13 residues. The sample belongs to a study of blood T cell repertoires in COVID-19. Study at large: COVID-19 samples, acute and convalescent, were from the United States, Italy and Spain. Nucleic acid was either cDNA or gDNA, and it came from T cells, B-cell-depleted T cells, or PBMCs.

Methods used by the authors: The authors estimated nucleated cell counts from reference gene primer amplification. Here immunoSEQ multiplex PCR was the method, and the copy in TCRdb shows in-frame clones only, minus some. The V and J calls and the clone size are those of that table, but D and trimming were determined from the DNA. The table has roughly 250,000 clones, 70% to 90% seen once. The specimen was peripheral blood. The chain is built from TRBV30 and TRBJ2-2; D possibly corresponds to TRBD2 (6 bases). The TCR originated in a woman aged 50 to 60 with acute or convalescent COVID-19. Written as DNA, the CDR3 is TGTGCCTGGAGTTGGCGGGAAGACGGGGAGCTGTTTTTT. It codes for CAWSWREDGELFF.